This entry concerns a single T cell receptor beta chain. Its antigen is currently unknown. The method was immunoSEQ multiplex PCR; TCRdb's version includes in-frame clones alone and lacks a portion of them. The sample lists 55,000 to 80,000 clones, 84% occurring once. This sample was taken from a study of T cell responses to AZD1222 COVID-19 vaccine. The CDR3 sequence is 16 residues long. Germline CDR1 reads MNHEY; CDR2 reads SMNVEV (reference sequence). V lost 5 bases to trimming and J lost 5 bases; unmatched junction nucleotides: 8. Findings and caveats of the study: Repertoire sampling was restricted to post-peak T cell response timepoints. Clonal diversity was possibly underestimated, and white British individuals and females predominated among donors. Spike-wide vaccine-associated CD4 TCRs dominated at 160-218 and 743-854.

The receptor was derived from an adult in good health. V usage is TRBV27 and J usage is TRBJ1-4, with 10 bases aligning to TRBD1. The input for sequencing was peripheral blood, taken on day 0 of AZD1222 vaccination. This CDR3 reads CASSRDRGRGNEKLFF. CDR3 in DNA: TGTGCCAGCAGTAGGGACAGGGGAAGGGGGAATGAAAAACTGTTTTTT.